This TCR beta chain came from a study of radiotherapy plus CTLA-4 blockade in lung cancer. The wider study: Overall, roughly 17% of patients showed an objective response, while about 30% attained disease control. Findings of the study overall: Peripheral blood showed expansion of tumor-derived TCR clones after radiotherapy and ipilimumab. Early clonal dynamics of blood T cells, together with interferon-beta, were reported as the best response predictor.

In regard to this clone: The antigen is not known.

V shed 5 bases and J shed 0 bases, with 14 bases lying between them. Per the germline V gene, CDR1 is GTSNPN and CDR2 is SVGIG (reference sequence). The CDR3 is 15 amino acids. Libraries were prepared by immunoSEQ multiplex PCR; TCRdb keeps only in-frame clonotypes and omits some of them. This table holds 57,000 or so clones, 60% to 80% found once. Receiving focal radiation plus CTLA-4 blockade with ipilimumab were patients who had chemo-refractory metastatic non-small-cell lung cancer. Sequencing used peripheral blood, obtained from a patient treated with radiotherapy plus ipilimumab. This sequence was found in a human donor with non-small cell lung cancer who had a complete response to radiotherapy plus ipilimumab. This chain joins TRBV30 and TRBJ1-3, with D maybe TRBD1 (5 bases). The CDR3 spells CAWQRGLYSGNTIYF. The CDR3 DNA follows: TGTGCCTGGCAACGGGGCCTCTACTCTGGAAACACCATATATTTT.